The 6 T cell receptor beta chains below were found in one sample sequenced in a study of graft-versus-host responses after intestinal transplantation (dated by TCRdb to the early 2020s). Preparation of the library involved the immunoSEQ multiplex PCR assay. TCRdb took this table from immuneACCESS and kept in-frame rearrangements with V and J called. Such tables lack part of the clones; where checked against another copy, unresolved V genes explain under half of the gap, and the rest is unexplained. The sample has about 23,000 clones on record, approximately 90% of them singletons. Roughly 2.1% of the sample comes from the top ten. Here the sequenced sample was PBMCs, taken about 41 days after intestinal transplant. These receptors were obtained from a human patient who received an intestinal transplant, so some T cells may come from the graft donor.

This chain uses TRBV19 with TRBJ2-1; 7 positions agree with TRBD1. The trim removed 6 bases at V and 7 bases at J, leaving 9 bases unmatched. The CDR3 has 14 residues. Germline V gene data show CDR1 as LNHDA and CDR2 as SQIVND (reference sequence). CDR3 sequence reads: CASSPGQITNEQFF. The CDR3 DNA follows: TGTGCCAGTAGCCCGGGACAGATTACAAATGAGCAGTTCTTC.

CDR3 nucleotide sequence: TGTGCCAGTAGTACCCTAGGAGGGGGCGTTTACGAGCAGTACTTC. This gives the protein CASSTLGGGVYEQYF. The chain employs TRBV19 and TRBJ2-7; maybe TRBD1 (7 bases). Trimming cost V 4 bases and J 4 bases, with 17 bases left between them. Germline lookup yields CDR1 LNHDA and CDR2 SQIVND (reference sequence). CDR3 size: 15 residues.

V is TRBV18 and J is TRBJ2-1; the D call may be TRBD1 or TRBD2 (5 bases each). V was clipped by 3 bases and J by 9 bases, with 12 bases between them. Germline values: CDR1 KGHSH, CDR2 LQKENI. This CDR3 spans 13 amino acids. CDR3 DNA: TGTGCCAGCTCACCTGATCCGGGGACTGAGCAGTTCTTC. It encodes CASSPDPGTEQFF.

Written as DNA, the CDR3 is TGTGCCAGCAGCGTAACCGGGTCATGGAGGGATACGCAGTATTTT. Translated, it gives CASSVTGSWRDTQYF. The rearrangement uses TRBV9 and TRBJ2-3, with D perhaps TRBD2 (5 bases). Trimming stripped 1 base from V and 6 bases from J, with 15 bases between. In germline, CDR1 is SGDLS, CDR2 YYNGEE. The CDR3 extends over 15 amino acids.

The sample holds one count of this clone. The CDR3 DNA sequence: TGTGCCTGGAGCGGCAGGGGGCTGGAGACCCAGTACTTC. Residues: CAWSGRGLETQYF. The V call is TRBV30, the J call TRBJ2-5; TRBD1 matches at 8 bases. The CDR3 is 13 residues long. V lost 3 bases and J lost 5; bases outside the gene matches: 5. The germline V gene encodes CDR1 GTSNPN and CDR2 SVGIG (reference sequence).

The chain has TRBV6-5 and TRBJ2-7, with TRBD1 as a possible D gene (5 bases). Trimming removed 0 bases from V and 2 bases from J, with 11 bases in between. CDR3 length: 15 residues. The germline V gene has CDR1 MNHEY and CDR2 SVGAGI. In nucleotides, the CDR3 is TGTGCCAGCAGTTACTCCCAGGGTAAGCCCTACGAGCAGTACTTC. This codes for CASSYSQGKPYEQYF.